This TCR beta chain was observed in a study of blood T cell repertoires in COVID-19. Study overall: Samples came from the United States, Italy and Spain, spanning acute and convalescent COVID-19. In each case, the material was cDNA or gDNA derived from T cells, B-cell-depleted T cells, or PBMCs.

Germline V lookup: CDR1 ENHRY, CDR2 SYGVKD. This CDR3 is 15 amino acids long. V was pared by 8 bases and J by 0 bases, with 6 bases of the junction left unmatched. Libraries were prepared by immunoSEQ multiplex PCR; TCRdb keeps only in-frame clonotypes and omits some of them. The table records over 200,000 clones, around 83% of them present only once. The receptor was isolated from a man aged 35 to 55 with active or convalescent COVID-19. V and J are TRBV10-3 and TRBJ2-1, with TRBD2 matching 8 bases. Sequencing was performed on peripheral blood. CDR3 region: CAIAREASSYNEQFF. Here the CDR3 DNA reads TGTGCCATCGCGCGGGAGGCGAGCTCCTACAATGAGCAGTTCTTC.